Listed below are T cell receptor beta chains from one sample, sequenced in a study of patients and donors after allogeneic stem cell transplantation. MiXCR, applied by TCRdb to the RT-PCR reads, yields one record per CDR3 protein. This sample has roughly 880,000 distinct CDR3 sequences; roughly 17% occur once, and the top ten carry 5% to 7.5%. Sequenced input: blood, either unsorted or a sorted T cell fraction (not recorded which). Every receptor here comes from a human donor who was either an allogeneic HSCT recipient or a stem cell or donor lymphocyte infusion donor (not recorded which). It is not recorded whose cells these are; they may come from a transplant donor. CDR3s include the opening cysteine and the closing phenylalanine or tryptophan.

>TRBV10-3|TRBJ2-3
CAISFQETDTQYF
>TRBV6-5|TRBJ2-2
CASSLPGTGGTGELFF
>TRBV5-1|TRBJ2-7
CASSLRSGSFNEQYF
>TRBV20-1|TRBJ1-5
CSARGTGNQPQHF
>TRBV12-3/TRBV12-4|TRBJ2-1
CASSFDMNEQFF
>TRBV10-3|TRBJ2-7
CATVRDYEQYF
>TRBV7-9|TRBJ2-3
CASSPGLAASSTDTQYF
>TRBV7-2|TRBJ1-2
CASRLGGQSNYGYTF
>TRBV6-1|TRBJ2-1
CASSLTDRGRSNEQFF
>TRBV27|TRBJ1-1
CASSFAALGDTEAFF
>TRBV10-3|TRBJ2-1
CATNEGARYNEQFF
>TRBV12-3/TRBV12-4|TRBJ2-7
CASSLERWGYEQYF
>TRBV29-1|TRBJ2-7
CSVKYIMGKPSYEQYF
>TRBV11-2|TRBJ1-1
CASSFRGPGTEAFF
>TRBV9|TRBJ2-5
CASSVDPGGGLQETQYF
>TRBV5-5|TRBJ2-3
CASSWVGQGTDTQYF
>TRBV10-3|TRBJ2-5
CAISNRDREVAQYF
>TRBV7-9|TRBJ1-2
CAMGIDYTF
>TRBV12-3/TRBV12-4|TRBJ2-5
CASSRRVWVTQYF
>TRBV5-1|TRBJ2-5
CASSFDPGLAQETQYF
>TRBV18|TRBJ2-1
CASSGSVQAGPDQFF
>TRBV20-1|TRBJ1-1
CSAHFFRGQNTEAFF
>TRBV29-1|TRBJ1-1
CSVLRDRLNTEAFF